These 32 T cell receptor beta chains were sequenced from one sample in a study of blood T cell repertoires in COVID-19. Profiling relied on immunoSEQ multiplex PCR, and the TCRdb table lists in-frame clones only, not all of them. The top ten clones hold less than 2.5% of a sample with approximately 150,000 clones, roughly 82% of them seen once. The sequenced material came from peripheral blood. These receptors originate from a man between 65 and 85 years old with acute or convalescent COVID-19.

The chain is built from TRBV6-6 and TRBJ2-7, with unresolved D. This CDR3 contains 16 residues. The germline gives CDR1 MNHNY, CDR2 SVGAGI (reference sequence). V lost 0 bases and J 0 bases, leaving 12 bases between the germline ends. As DNA, the CDR3 is TGTGCCAGCAGTTACTCGGGTCTAGAAAGCTCCTACGAGCAGTACTTC. It is translated as CASSYSGLESSYEQYF.

The V and J genes are TRBV12-3 or TRBV12-4 and TRBJ1-1, with a possible D match to TRBD1 (5 bases). The germline V and J ends were trimmed by 2 bases and 10 bases, with 11 bases remaining between them. The CDR3 loop spans 12 amino acids. CDR3 sequence reads: CASSLRTGGAFF. DNA of the CDR3: TGTGCCAGCAGTTTACGAACGGGGGGAGCTTTCTTT.

This rearrangement joins TRBV29-1 to TRBJ1-1; a weak D match, TRBD1 (6 bases). Deletions cut 3 bases from V and 5 bases from J, with 13 bases between. The CDR3 spans 13 residues. In germline, CDR1 is SQVTM, CDR2 ANQGSEA. CDR3 sequence: CSVEPQGRTEAFF. CDR3 in DNA: TGCAGCGTTGAGCCACAGGGAAGAACTGAAGCTTTCTTT.

V is TRBV27 and J is TRBJ2-7, with a weak D call TRBD1 (6 bases). This CDR3 has 13 residues. V was pared by 8 bases and J by 5 bases, with 16 bases between. Germline-derived CDR1 and CDR2 are MNHEY and SMNVEV (reference sequence). CDR3 in amino acids: CASGGVRGDEQYF. The CDR3 coding sequence is TGTGCCAGCGGTGGGGTCAGGGGAGACGAGCAGTACTTC.

This chain connects TRBV9 to TRBJ2-1, with D perhaps matching TRBD1 (6 bases). The CDR3 extends over 17 amino acids. The germline V gene encodes CDR1 SGDLS and CDR2 YYNGEE. V gave up 4 bases and J gave up 1 base, with 18 bases separating them. CDR3 region: CASSFHRDLGSYNEQFF. CDR3 sequence (DNA): TGTGCCAGCAGCTTTCACAGGGATTTGGGTTCCTACAATGAGCAGTTCTTC.

The V and J genes are TRBV9 and TRBJ2-3; D is undetermined. The germline CDR1 and CDR2 sequences are SGDLS and YYNGEE. Trimming pared 0 bases from V and 2 bases from J, leaving 13 bases between. The CDR3 totals 16 residues. Written as DNA, the CDR3 is TGTGCCAGCAGCGTAGCGAGACTTTCCCACACAGATACGCAGTATTTT. Its protein is CASSVARLSHTDTQYF.

This clone appeared a single time. CDR3 nucleotides: TGTGCCAGCACCCCGAGGAGGGACTTAGGCTACGAGCAGTACTTC. Encoded protein: CASTPRRDLGYEQYF. The chain uses TRBV6-5 and TRBJ2-7; D perhaps matches TRBD2 (6 bases). V lost 7 bases to trimming and J lost 3 bases, with 19 bases between them. Germline CDR1 and CDR2: MNHEY and SVGAGI. The CDR3 length is 15 residues.

This clone came up a few times. This chain connects TRBV11-2 to TRBJ1-5; 8 nucleotides match TRBD1. CDR1 and CDR2 (germline): SGHAT, FQNNGV. The CDR3 spans 15 residues. The trim removed 5 bases at V and 5 bases at J, leaving 8 bases unmatched. The CDR3: CASSPNRGDDQPQHF. The CDR3 DNA follows: TGTGCCAGCAGCCCGAACAGGGGGGATGATCAGCCCCAGCATTTT.

This chain links TRBV19 with TRBJ1-2; D remains ambiguous. There are 15 residues in the CDR3. Trimming removed 0 bases from V and 8 bases from J, with 16 bases in between. The V gene's germline CDR1 is LNHDA and CDR2 SQIVND (reference sequence). CDR3 DNA sequence: TGTGCCAGTAGTATAGATCCAAGCCCTTGGAGCGGCTACACCTTC. It specifies CASSIDPSPWSGYTF.

The chain couples TRBV4-1 to TRBJ1-6; D possibly corresponds to TRBD1 (5 bases). The CDR3 is 16 residues long. From germline, CDR1 is MGHRA and CDR2 YSYEKL. With 2 bases removed from V and 7 bases from J, the gap between germline ends came to 15 bases. CDR3 in amino acids: CASSQFVQDLNSPLHF. The CDR3 nucleotides are TGCGCCAGCAGCCAATTCGTACAGGATCTAAATTCACCCCTCCACTTT.

A single count supports this clone. The J gene is TRBJ2-7, the V gene TRBV4-1; 7 bases match TRBD1. The V gene end was trimmed by 0 bases and the J gene end by 4 bases; junction bases not matched to a gene: 9. The germline CDR1 and CDR2 sequences are MGHRA and YSYEKL. The CDR3 totals 16 residues. Here the CDR3 DNA reads TGCGCCAGCAGCCAAGATTTTGGGACAGTATTTTACGAGCAGTACTTC. It specifies CASSQDFGTVFYEQYF.

The chain employs TRBV28 and TRBJ1-6; D uncertain. Germline V lookup: CDR1 MDHEN, CDR2 SYDVKM. V was pared by 8 bases and J by 6 bases, with 11 bases between. This CDR3 contains 13 residues. CDR3: CASQKDFNSPLHF. The CDR3 region has the DNA TGTGCCAGCCAAAAAGACTTTAATTCACCCCTCCACTTT.

The chain uses TRBV12-3 or TRBV12-4 and TRBJ2-7; D may be TRBD2 (5 bases). CDR3 length: 12 residues. V lost 3 bases to trimming and J lost 5 bases, with 8 bases between them. The CDR3 loop reads CASSLDSNEQYF. The CDR3 DNA is TGTGCCAGCAGTTTGGACTCAAACGAGCAGTACTTC.

Here the CDR3 reads CASSDRGGQGGELFF. As DNA, the CDR3 is TGTGCCAGCAGTGATCGGGGAGGACAGGGCGGGGAGCTGTTTTTT. This chain joins TRBV7-6 and TRBJ2-2; 8 positions agree with TRBD1. Unmatched junction bases numbered 10, after V lost 6 bases and J lost 7 bases. Per the germline V gene, CDR1 is SGHVS and CDR2 is FNYEAQ. The CDR3 sequence is 15 residues long.

This chain links TRBV25-1 with TRBJ2-7; D unresolved. V dropped 6 bases and J dropped 5 bases, with 8 bases sitting between them. The CDR3 spans 11 residues. Per the germline V gene, CDR1 is MGHDK and CDR2 is SYGVNS. The CDR3 DNA reads as TGTGCCAGCAGGTTGAGGCACGAGCAGTACTTC. Amino acid sequence: CASRLRHEQYF.

The chain couples TRBV2 to TRBJ2-5; D is undetermined. Trimming stripped 6 bases from V and 4 bases from J, with 9 bases between. This CDR3 comprises 12 residues. The germline gives CDR1 SNHLY, CDR2 FYNNEI. The DNA for the CDR3 is TGTGCCAGCAGCGCGGCCCTAGAGACCCAGTACTTC. Amino acid sequence: CASSAALETQYF. Based on the CDR3 plus reference TRBV2 and TRBJ2-5, the full variable domain is EPEVTQTPSHQVTQMGQEVILRCVPISNHLYFYWYRQILGQKVEFLVSFYNNEISEKSEIFDDQFSVERPDGSNFTLKIRSTKLEDSAMYFCASSAALETQYFGPGTRLLVL.

This clone was seen more than once but under ten times. J is TRBJ2-2 and V is TRBV10-2, with TRBD2 matching over 9 bases. From germline, CDR1 is WSHSY and CDR2 SAAADI. The junction had 9 bases not matched to a gene; V was cut back by 6 bases and J by 7 bases. The CDR3 totals 15 residues. CDR3 nucleotide sequence: TGCGCCAGCAGGGTTAGCGGGAGTATGGGCGGGGAGCTGTTTTTT. It codes for CASRVSGSMGGELFF.

J is TRBJ2-1 and V is TRBV29-1; 7 nucleotides line up with TRBD2. The CDR3 consists of 12 residues. Per the germline V gene, CDR1 is SQVTM and CDR2 is ANQGSEA. Trimming cost V 8 bases and J 4 bases; bases outside gene matches: 5. The CDR3 loop is CSRGSPYNEQFF. CDR3 coding DNA: TGCAGCCGCGGGAGTCCATACAATGAGCAGTTCTTC.

This clone has just one count. The chain carries TRBV6-5 and TRBJ1-2; 7 bases map to TRBD1. This CDR3 spans 15 amino acids. Germline CDR1 and CDR2: MNHEY and SVGAGI. V trimming: 5 bases; J trimming: 4 bases; junction bases outside the gene matches: 10. This CDR3 is CASSQQDRKGYGYTF. As DNA, the CDR3 is TGTGCCAGCAGTCAACAGGACAGGAAAGGCTATGGCTACACCTTC.

The rearrangement joins TRBV28 to TRBJ2-2, with a possible D match to TRBD2 (6 bases). The V end lost 5 bases, the J end lost 4 bases, and 17 bases lay between the germline ends. The V gene's germline CDR1 is MDHEN and CDR2 SYDVKM. The CDR3 spans 16 residues. CDR3 residues: CASSPPEGGGTGELFF. The CDR3 region has the DNA TGTGCCAGCAGTCCCCCCGAGGGAGGCGGCACCGGGGAGCTGTTTTTT. The full variable domain, with the rest looked up from reference TRBV28 and TRBJ2-2, is DVKVTQSSRYLVKRTGEKVFLECVQDMDHENMFWYRQDPGLGLRLIYFSYDVKMKEKGDIPEGYSVSREKKERFSLILESASTNQTSMYLCASSPPEGGGTGELFFGEGSRLTVL.

The rearrangement joins TRBV5-1 to TRBJ2-7; 11 bases are a match to TRBD2. Looked up from germline, CDR1 is SGHRS and CDR2 is YFSETQ. The CDR3 sequence is 19 residues long. V trimming: 2 bases; J trimming: 0 bases; junction bases outside the gene matches: 13. The DNA of the CDR3 is TGCGCCAGCAGCTTCCAAATTACTAGCGGGGGTCCCTCCTCCTACGAGCAGTACTTC. Its translation is CASSFQITSGGPSSYEQYF.

The chain uses TRBV7-2 and TRBJ1-5; 7 nucleotides agree with TRBD1. Losses at the gene ends were 5 bases for V and 7 bases for J; bases not matched to a gene: 5. This CDR3 is 13 amino acids long. Germline V gives CDR1 SGHTA, CDR2 FQGNSA. In nucleotides, the CDR3 is TGTGCCAGCAGCCCTAACAGGGGCCAGCCCCAGCATTTT. This codes for CASSPNRGQPQHF.

The chain carries TRBV11-2 and TRBJ2-1; 8 bases match TRBD2. Germline values: CDR1 SGHAT, CDR2 FQNNGV. The CDR3 extends over 17 amino acids. V was pared by 4 bases and J by 3 bases, with 11 bases of the junction left unmatched. The CDR3 spells CASSSRGLGGGYNEQFF. The CDR3 DNA reads as TGTGCCAGCAGCTCGCGGGGACTAGGAGGAGGCTACAATGAGCAGTTCTTC.

The gene calls are TRBV6-1 and TRBJ2-7; tentatively, D is TRBD1 (6 bases). V lost 2 bases, J lost 6 bases, and 17 bases lay in between. The CDR3 loop spans 15 amino acids. Germline loops: CDR1 MNHNS, CDR2 SASEGT. Written as DNA, the CDR3 is TGTGCCAGCAGTGAATCCCAGGGGCAAGGATCCGAGCAGTACTTC. It translates to CASSESQGQGSEQYF.

The genes are TRBV27 and TRBJ2-6, with TRBD1 identical over 8 bases. The length of the CDR3 is 16 residues. Trimming took 3 bases from V and 3 from J; bases not matched to a gene: 4. Germline-derived CDR1 and CDR2 are MNHEY and SMNVEV (reference sequence). DNA of the CDR3: TGTGCCAGCAGTTTCTCAACAGGGGGTGGGGCCAACGTCCTGACTTTC. Translation: CASSFSTGGGANVLTF.

V and J are TRBV19 and TRBJ2-2; 8 nucleotides line up with TRBD1. This CDR3 spans 20 amino acids. Per the germline V gene, CDR1 is LNHDA and CDR2 is SQIVND (reference sequence). The V segment lost 0 bases and the J segment 4 bases; nucleotides outside the gene matches: 16. This CDR3 is CASSIDFSLSTGEPTGELFF. The CDR3 DNA reads as TGTGCCAGTAGTATAGATTTTTCTTTGTCGACAGGGGAGCCCACCGGGGAGCTGTTTTTT.

This clone was seen once. This sample also contains other DNA sequences that code for the same CDR3. This sequence joins TRBV6-5 and TRBJ2-1; 7 nucleotides line up with TRBD2. After removal of 6 bases from V and 4 bases from J, the junction contained 3 bases not matched to a gene. CDR3 length: 13 amino acids. Germline values: CDR1 MNHEY, CDR2 SVGAGI. The DNA for the CDR3 is TGTGCCAGCAGCCCCGGGGGGTACAATGAGCAGTTCTTC. Translated: CASSPGGYNEQFF.

The chain links TRBV2 to TRBJ1-2, with D possibly being TRBD1 (6 bases). The CDR3 extends over 13 amino acids. The ends were cut back, 11 bases at V and 6 bases at J, with 19 bases in the middle. Germline values: CDR1 SNHLY, CDR2 FYNNEI. CDR3 nucleotide sequence: TGTGCCGCCCGAGGGGAGGGGGTGGATGGCTACACCTTC. Translated: CAARGEGVDGYTF.

The chain carries TRBV6-5 and TRBJ2-1; TRBD1 might be the D (5 bases). V gave up 6 bases and J gave up 2 bases, with 8 bases separating them. The germline gives CDR1 MNHEY, CDR2 SVGAGI. The CDR3 is 13 residues long. The CDR3 DNA follows: TGTGCCAGCAGCAGGGAACCCTACAATGAGCAGTTCTTC. It codes for CASSREPYNEQFF.

The gene calls are TRBV7-9 and TRBJ1-1; 12 bases align to TRBD1. The germline gives CDR1 SEHNR, CDR2 FQNEAQ (reference sequence). The CDR3 covers 18 residues. Trimming at V came to 6 bases and at J to 6 bases, leaving 17 bases not matched to a gene. In nucleotides, the CDR3 is TGTGCCAGCAGAGGACCGGGACAGGGGGCGACCTCTCGCGCTGAAGCTTTCTTT. Residues: CASRGPGQGATSRAEAFF.

The table lists this clone with a few counts. The V call is TRBV30, the J call TRBJ1-4; possible D gene TRBD1, 5 bases. CDR3 length: 13 residues. Germline V gene lookup returns CDR1 GTSNPN and CDR2 SVGIG (reference sequence). Trimming shortened V by 3 bases and J by 7 bases, and 12 bases separated the two germline ends. The CDR3 DNA reads TGTGCCTGGAGGCGGCAGGGTGGTGAAAAACTGTTTTTT. As protein: CAWRRQGGEKLFF.

The chain recombines TRBV4-1 with TRBJ1-6, with 8 bases lining up with TRBD1. The CDR3 has 16 amino acids. Trimming removed 1 base from V and 10 bases from J; junction bases left unmatched: 9. Germline-derived CDR1 and CDR2 are MGHRA and YSYEKL. The CDR3 loop is CASSQGVGQGGSPLHF. Here the CDR3 DNA reads TGCGCCAGCAGCCAAGGGGTCGGACAGGGAGGATCACCCCTCCACTTT.